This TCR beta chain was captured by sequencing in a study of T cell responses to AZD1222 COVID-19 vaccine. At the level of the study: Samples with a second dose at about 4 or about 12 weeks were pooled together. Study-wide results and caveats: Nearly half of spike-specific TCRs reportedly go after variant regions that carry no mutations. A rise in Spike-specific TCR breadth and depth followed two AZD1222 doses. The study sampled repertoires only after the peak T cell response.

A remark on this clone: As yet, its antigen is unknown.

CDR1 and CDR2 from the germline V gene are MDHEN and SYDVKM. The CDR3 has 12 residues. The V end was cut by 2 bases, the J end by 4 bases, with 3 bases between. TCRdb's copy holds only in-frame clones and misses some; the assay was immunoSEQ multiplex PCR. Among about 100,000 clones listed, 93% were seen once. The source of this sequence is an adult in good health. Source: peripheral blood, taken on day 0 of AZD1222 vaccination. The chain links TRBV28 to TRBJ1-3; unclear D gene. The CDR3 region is CASSLQGNTIYF. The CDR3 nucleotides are TGTGCCAGCAGTTTACAAGGAAACACCATATATTTT.